These T cell receptor beta chains were read from a single sample in a study of cytomegalovirus exposure and HLA in healthy donors. The method was immunoSEQ multiplex PCR; TCRdb's version includes in-frame clones alone and lacks a portion of them. The sample shows about 140,000 clones, 60% to 85% of them seen only once. Sequencing input: PBMCs. The receptors shown here come from a male donor in good health and CMV-seropositive. CDR3s include the opening cysteine and the closing phenylalanine or tryptophan. Each record gives: clone size, D gene, V gene, J gene, CDR3 protein, CDR3 DNA. D genes are given only for firm matches. A clone size is listed for some rows: how often the clone was seen (once, few, many), or a class if it is expanded.

.,TRBD1,TRBV4-2,TRBJ2-7,CASSQRDGDSSYEQYF,TGTGCCAGCAGCCAAAGGGACGGGGACAGCTCCTACGAGCAATACTTC
.,.,TRBV5-1,TRBJ2-7,CASSLVSLGYEQYF,TGCGCCAGCAGCTTGGTTTCCCTCGGCTACGAGCAGTACTTC
few,TRBD2,TRBV2,TRBJ2-1,CASSELAARDEQFF,TGTGCCAGCAGTGAACTAGCGGCCCGCGATGAGCAGTTCTTC
few,.,TRBV21-1,TRBJ1-2,CASSKGVSYGYTF,TGTGCCAGCAGCAAAGGCGTTTCCTATGGCTACACCTTC
.,TRBD2,TRBV7-2,TRBJ2-3,CASSPRTRAPTTDTQYF,TGTGCCAGCAGCCCCCGGACTAGAGCCCCCACCACAGATACGCAGTATTTT
few,.,TRBV7-9,TRBJ2-7,CASSPVEGHSYEQYF,TGTGCCAGCAGCCCCGTGGAGGGCCACTCCTACGAGCAGTACTTC
once,.,TRBV5-4,TRBJ2-7,CASSSRTDYEQYF,TGTGCCAGCAGCTCCCGGACAGACTACGAGCAGTACTTC
.,TRBD1,TRBV7-9,TRBJ2-7,CASSRPGQGAYEQYF,TGTGCCAGCAGTAGACCGGGACAGGGGGCTTACGAGCAGTACTTC
.,TRBD1,TRBV7-2,TRBJ1-5,CASSLAGQGRQPQHF,TGTGCCAGCAGCTTAGCGGGACAGGGGCGCCAGCCCCAGCATTTT
.,.,TRBV5-4,TRBJ1-2,CASSLGTANYGYTF,TGTGCCAGCAGCTTGGGGACAGCTAACTATGGCTACACCTTC
.,.,TRBV11-3,TRBJ2-5,CASSLAPGEETQYF,TGTGCCAGCAGCTTAGCCCCGGGGGAAGAGACCCAGTACTTC
.,TRBD2,TRBV6-5,TRBJ2-7,CASRVAGGLAYEQYF,TGTGCCAGCAGAGTAGCGGGAGGGCTGGCCTACGAGCAGTACTTC
.,.,TRBV5-1,TRBJ1-3,CASSLVPGTGNTIYF,TGCGCCAGCAGCTTGGTGCCAGGTACTGGAAACACCATATATTTT
.,TRBD1,TRBV7-8,TRBJ1-5,CASSLFATGPAQDQPQHF,TGTGCCAGCAGCTTATTCGCGACAGGGCCGGCACAGGACCAGCCCCAGCATTTT
.,.,TRBV6-5,TRBJ1-2,CASSYAGGGYGYTF,TGTGCCAGCAGTTACGCGGGGGGGGGCTATGGCTACACCTTC
.,TRBD1,TRBV2,TRBJ1-1,CASSPQGQGLYTEAFF,TGTGCCAGCAGTCCCCAGGGACAGGGATTGTACACTGAAGCTTTCTTT
.,TRBD2,TRBV4-2,TRBJ2-1,CASSRLAGGFQTNEQFF,TGTGCCAGCAGCCGGCTAGCGGGGGGCTTTCAAACGAATGAGCAGTTCTTC
.,TRBD1,TRBV5-1,TRBJ2-5,CASSLGQGVQETQYF,TGCGCCAGCAGCTTGGGGCAGGGGGTACAAGAGACCCAGTACTTC
few,TRBD2,TRBV6-4,TRBJ2-3,CASSETGGPTDTQYF,TGTGCCAGCAGTGAAACGGGGGGTCCTACAGATACGCAGTATTTT
.,TRBD1,TRBV7-3,TRBJ1-2,CASSHGGRGQESGYTF,TGTGCCAGCAGCCACGGGGGTAGGGGACAGGAGTCTGGCTACACCTTC
few,TRBD1,TRBV19,TRBJ1-5,CASSTRTGGYSQPQHF,TGTGCCAGTAGTACGCGGACAGGGGGGTACAGTCAGCCCCAGCATTTT
few,.,TRBV7-2,TRBJ2-7,CASAQGTPYEQYF,TGTGCCAGCGCCCAAGGGACTCCCTACGAGCAGTACTTC
.,.,TRBV5-4,TRBJ1-3,CASSFGGTGTSGNTIYF,TGTGCCAGCAGCTTCGGGGGTACCGGGACCTCTGGAAACACCATATATTTT
once,TRBD1,TRBV5-6,TRBJ2-2,CASSTRDRGDTGELFF,TGTGCCAGCAGCACCCGGGACAGGGGTGACACCGGGGAGCTGTTTTTT